The present T cell receptor beta chain was sequenced within a study of blood T cell repertoires in COVID-19. In the study overall: Researchers got acute and convalescent COVID-19 samples from the United States, Italy and Spain.

The method was immunoSEQ multiplex PCR; TCRdb's version includes in-frame clones alone and lacks a portion of them. The sample yields around 300,000 clones, almost 90% seen once. Participants' own reports of clinical history determined their cohort assignment. Sequenced: PBMCs or T cells enriched from blood (not recorded which). This receptor was identified in a woman aged 18-29 years with acute COVID-19.

The CDR3 DNA is TGTGCCAGCAGTGAACAGACAGGGGTGGGCGAGACCCAGTACTTC. This sequence encodes CASSEQTGVGETQYF. V gene TRBV6-1 combines with J gene TRBJ2-5; the match to TRBD1 covers 8 bases. Losses at the gene ends were 2 bases for V and 5 bases for J; bases not matched to a gene: 7. CDR3 size: 15 residues. Germline CDR1 MNHNS, CDR2 SASEGT.